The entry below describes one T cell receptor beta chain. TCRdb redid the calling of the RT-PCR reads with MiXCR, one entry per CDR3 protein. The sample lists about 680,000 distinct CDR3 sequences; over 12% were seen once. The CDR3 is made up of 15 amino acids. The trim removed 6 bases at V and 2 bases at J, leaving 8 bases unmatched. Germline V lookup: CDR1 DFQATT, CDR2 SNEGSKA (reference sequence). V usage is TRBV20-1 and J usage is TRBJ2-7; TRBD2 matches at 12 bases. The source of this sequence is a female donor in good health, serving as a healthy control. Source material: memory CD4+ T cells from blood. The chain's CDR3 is CSALPSSGGAYEQYF. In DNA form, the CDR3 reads TGCAGTGCCCTCCCTTCTAGCGGGGGGGCCTACGAGCAGTACTTC.